This T cell receptor beta chain was sequenced during a study of CD8+ T cells in alopecia areata. Overall study context: It was oral tofacitinib, at 5 to 10 mg twice daily, that treated patients received. Broader study findings: Uncertainty remains about how baseline CD8+ expansion links to response, with one nonresponder.

Concerning this clone: Its antigen is not identified.

Treatment noted: oral pan-JAK inhibitor, 5-10 mg twice daily. Sequencing templates came from extracted RNA that was reverse transcribed into cDNA. Generated by immunoSEQ multiplex PCR, the TCRdb table keeps only in-frame clones and is missing some. The sample lists more than 95,000 clones, under 65% occurring once. The CDR3 totals 14 residues. The V and J ends lost 5 bases and 7 bases, in that order; junction bases with no gene match: 12. CDR1 and CDR2 (germline): GTSNPN, SVGIG (reference sequence). The source material was CD4+ T cells sorted from blood, sampled at week 4, from a patient treated with tofacitinib. The chain couples TRBV30 to TRBJ2-7; 9 bases match TRBD2. This TCR was recovered from a human donor with alopecia areata. As DNA, the CDR3 is TGTGCCTGGCCTTCACCGGGACTAGCTTATGAGCAGTACTTC. It yields the protein CAWPSPGLAYEQYF.